This T cell receptor (beta chain) was captured in a study of blood T cell repertoires in COVID-19. Looking at the study overall: The origin of the acute and convalescent COVID-19 samples was the United States, Italy and Spain. Sample material is recorded as cDNA or gDNA derived from T cells, B-cell-depleted T cells, or PBMCs.

V was pared by 3 bases and J by 1 base, with 9 bases between. Germline V lookup: CDR1 LNHDA, CDR2 SQIVND (reference sequence). This CDR3 has 14 residues. Per the original data handling: Amplified reference gene primers provided the basis for estimating nucleated cell counts. Method: immunoSEQ multiplex PCR; TCRdb's copy keeps in-frame clones and lacks some. V and J calls and clone size are those listed in that table; D and trimming were worked out from the DNA. Here the sample spans approximately 250,000 clones, more than 75% being singletons. About this clone itself: The same CDR3 is also encoded by other DNA sequences in this sample.

In Seattle, patients joined the study during active infection and were tracked longitudinally. Sequencing was done on a sample of peripheral blood. The TCR originated in a woman older than 75 with COVID-19, enrolled during active disease. The V call is TRBV19, the J call TRBJ1-1, with D tentatively TRBD1 (5 bases). CDR3 region: CASSIGQGNTEAFF. The CDR3, as DNA: TGTGCCAGTAGTATCGGGCAGGGGAACACTGAAGCTTTCTTT.